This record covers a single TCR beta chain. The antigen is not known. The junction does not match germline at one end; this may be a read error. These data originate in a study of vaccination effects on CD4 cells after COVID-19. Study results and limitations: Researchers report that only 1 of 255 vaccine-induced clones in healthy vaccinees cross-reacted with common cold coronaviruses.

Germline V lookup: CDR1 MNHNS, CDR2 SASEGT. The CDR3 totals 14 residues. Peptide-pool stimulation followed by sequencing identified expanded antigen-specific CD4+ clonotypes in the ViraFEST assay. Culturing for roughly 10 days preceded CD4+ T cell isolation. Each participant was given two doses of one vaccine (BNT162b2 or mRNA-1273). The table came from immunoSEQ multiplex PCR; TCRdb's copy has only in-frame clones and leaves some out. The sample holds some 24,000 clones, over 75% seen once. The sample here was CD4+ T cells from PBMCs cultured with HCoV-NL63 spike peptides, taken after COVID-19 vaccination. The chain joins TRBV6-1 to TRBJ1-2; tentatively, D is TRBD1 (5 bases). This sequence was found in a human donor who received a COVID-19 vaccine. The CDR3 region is CASREVGANYGYTF. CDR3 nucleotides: TGTGCCAGCAGGGAAGTAGGGGCTAACTATGGCTACACCTTC.